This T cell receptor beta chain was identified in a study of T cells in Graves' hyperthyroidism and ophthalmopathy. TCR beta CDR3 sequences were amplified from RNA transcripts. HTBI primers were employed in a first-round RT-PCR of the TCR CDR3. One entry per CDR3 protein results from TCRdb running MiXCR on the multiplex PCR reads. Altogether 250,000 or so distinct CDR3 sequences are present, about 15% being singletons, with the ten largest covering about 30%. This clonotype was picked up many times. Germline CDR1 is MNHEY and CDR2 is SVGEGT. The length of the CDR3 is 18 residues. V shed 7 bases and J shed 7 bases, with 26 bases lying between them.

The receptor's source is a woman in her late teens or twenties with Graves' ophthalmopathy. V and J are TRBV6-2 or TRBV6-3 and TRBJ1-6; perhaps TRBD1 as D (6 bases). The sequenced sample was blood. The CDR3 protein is CASTDLRGRTVGNSPLHF. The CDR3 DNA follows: TGTGCCAGCACCGACTTGAGGGGGAGAACAGTCGGCAATTCACCCCTCCACTTT.